Below, 24 T cell receptor beta chains from the same sample are listed, as sequenced in a study of cytomegalovirus exposure and HLA in healthy donors. The PCR contained 60 Vbeta and 13 Jbeta primers. TCRdb's table, derived via immunoSEQ multiplex PCR, lists solely in-frame clones and lacks some. In the table there are about 120,000 clones, approximately 72% of which are singletons. Sequencing was done on a sample of PBMCs. Every receptor here comes from a man aged 18 to 29 in good health and CMV-seronegative.

This clone was counted once. The chain couples TRBV28 to TRBJ2-7; TRBD2 matches at 8 bases. The germline CDR1 and CDR2 sequences are MDHEN and SYDVKM. Trimming at V came to 7 bases and at J to 2 bases, leaving 7 bases not matched to a gene. The CDR3 is 14 amino acids. This chain's CDR3 is CASTELADPYEQYF. CDR3 coding DNA: TGTGCCAGCACCGAACTAGCGGACCCCTACGAGCAGTACTTC. Full variable domain (remainder filled in from reference TRBV28 and TRBJ2-7): DVKVTQSSRYLVKRTGEKVFLECVQDMDHENMFWYRQDPGLGLRLIYFSYDVKMKEKGDIPEGYSVSREKKERFSLILESASTNQTSMYLCASTELADPYEQYFGPGTRLTVT.

This chain uses TRBV7-2 with TRBJ1-1; TRBD1 matches 7 bases. The V and J ends lost 3 bases and 4 bases, in that order; junction bases with no gene match: 5. Per germline, CDR1 SGHTA and CDR2 FQGNSA. The CDR3 covers 14 residues. CDR3 bases: TGTGCCAGCAGCTTTTGGACAGGAGGCACTGAAGCTTTCTTT. This codes for CASSFWTGGTEAFF.

This chain connects TRBV13 to TRBJ2-1; 13 nucleotides match TRBD2. Trimming at V came to 3 bases and at J to 6 bases, leaving 11 bases not matched to a gene. CDR1 and CDR2 from the germline V gene are PRHDT and FYEKMQ (reference sequence). The length of the CDR3 is 18 residues. The CDR3 DNA sequence: TGTGCCAGCAGCTTCATACGTCCCGGGACTAGCGGGACCAATGAGCAGTTCTTC. Protein sequence: CASSFIRPGTSGTNEQFF.

This clone was seen only a few times. The chain recombines TRBV19 with TRBJ1-5; no firm D call. Trimming removed 0 bases from V and 7 bases from J, with 10 bases in between. Germline V CDR1 and CDR2: LNHDA, SQIVND (reference sequence). The CDR3 is made up of 14 amino acids. The CDR3 loop is CASSIDLLWQPQHF. The DNA for the CDR3 is TGTGCCAGTAGTATAGATCTACTATGGCAGCCCCAGCATTTT.

This clone was seen more than once but under ten times. The chain recombines TRBV11-3 with TRBJ2-1; 15 nucleotides agree with TRBD2. V lost 5 bases, J lost 7 bases, and 3 bases stayed unmatched. CDR1 and CDR2 from the germline V gene are SGHNT and YENEEA. This CDR3 region has 15 residues. CDR3 in DNA: TGTGCCAGCAGCCCCGGGACTAGCGGGAGGAATGAGCAGTTCTTC. Protein product: CASSPGTSGRNEQFF.

This clone came up a few times. This chain connects TRBV11-2 to TRBJ1-1, with no clear D. Trimming cost V 5 bases and J 2 bases, with 12 bases left between them. Per germline, CDR1 SGHAT and CDR2 FQNNGV. CDR3 length equals 14 residues. The CDR3 loop reads CASSPRYGNTEAFF. CDR3 coding DNA: TGTGCCAGCAGCCCCCGGTACGGTAACACTGAAGCTTTCTTT.

The chain links TRBV2 to TRBJ2-5; TRBD1 agrees at 10 bases. The germline CDR1 and CDR2 sequences are SNHLY and FYNNEI. This CDR3 comprises 15 residues. The trim removed 8 bases at V and 5 bases at J, leaving 11 bases unmatched. The CDR3 coding sequence is TGTGCCAGCCGTTCGGACAGGGGGTTTTGGGAGACCCAGTACTTC. Translating it yields CASRSDRGFWETQYF.

This clone was detected once. The chain couples TRBV5-6 to TRBJ2-7; TRBD1 aligns across 8 bases. Germline assignment: CDR1 SGHDT and CDR2 YYEEEE. CDR3 length: 15 amino acids. Unmatched junction bases numbered 11, after V lost 4 bases and J lost 5 bases. The CDR3 sequence: CASSRLDRVLHEQYF. The CDR3 DNA reads TGTGCCAGCAGCCGCCTGGACAGGGTTCTGCACGAGCAGTACTTC.

This clone was counted only a few times. The gene calls are TRBV5-1 and TRBJ2-5; the D gene is possibly TRBD2 (6 bases). Trimming took 0 bases from V and 9 from J, leaving 12 bases between them. Germline values: CDR1 SGHRS, CDR2 YFSETQ. This CDR3 has 13 residues. For the CDR3, the DNA is TGCGCCAGCAGCTTGGAGGGGTCTAGCGCCCAGTACTTC. It codes for CASSLEGSSAQYF. Looking up the rest from reference TRBV5-1 and TRBJ2-5 gives the full variable domain: KAGVTQTPRYLIKTRGQQVTLSCSPISGHRSVSWYQQTPGQGLQFLFEYFSETQRNKGNFPGRFSGRQFSNSRSEMNVSTLELGDSALYLCASSLEGSSAQYFGPGTRLLVL.

This chain links TRBV10-3 with TRBJ2-5; weak D call: TRBD2 (5 bases). The germline V and J ends were trimmed by 4 bases and 4 bases, with 16 bases remaining between them. This CDR3 contains 15 residues. The germline gives CDR1 ENHRY, CDR2 SYGVKD. CDR3 region: CAISVSAEGPETQYF. The CDR3 coding sequence is TGTGCCATCAGTGTGTCTGCCGAGGGTCCAGAGACCCAGTACTTC.

The V call is TRBV6-6, the J call TRBJ1-5; weak D call: TRBD1 (6 bases). The germline V and J ends were trimmed by 7 bases and 2 bases, with 12 bases remaining between them. The CDR3 has 14 amino acids. Germline CDR1 MNHNY, CDR2 SVGAGI (reference sequence). CDR3 bases: TGTGCCAGCAAGACAGGATGGGGCAATCAGCCCCAGCATTTT. This translates into CASKTGWGNQPQHF.

CDR3 amino acids: CASSFPRMFQPSRGRVTENEQFF. The CDR3 bases are TGTGCCAGCAGTTTTCCCCGGATGTTTCAACCCTCCAGGGGGCGGGTCACGGAGAATGAGCAGTTCTTC. The V and J genes are TRBV28 and TRBJ2-1; 8 positions agree with TRBD1. CDR3 length equals 23 residues. Germline V gene sequence: CDR1 MDHEN, CDR2 SYDVKM. Trimming removed 3 bases from V and 7 bases from J; junction bases left unmatched: 32.

This clone has only a few counts. Other DNA sequences in this specimen translate into the identical CDR3. V and J are TRBV6-6 and TRBJ1-2; TRBD1 matches at 8 bases. The CDR3 is 15 residues long. CDR1 and CDR2 (germline): MNHNY, SVGAGI (reference sequence). Trimming took 6 bases from V and 7 from J; bases not matched to a gene: 13. As DNA, the CDR3 is TGTGCCAGCAGGTCCGGGACAGGCCCCGGGGTTGGCTACACCTTC. It specifies CASRSGTGPGVGYTF.

Written as DNA, the CDR3 is TGTGCCAGCAGCGGCGGGGTCAACGAGCAGTACTTC. Its translation: CASSGGVNEQYF. J is TRBJ2-7 and V is TRBV5-6; D possibly corresponds to TRBD2 (6 bases). Per the germline V gene, CDR1 is SGHDT and CDR2 is YYEEEE. Deletions cut 4 bases from V and 5 bases from J, with 10 bases between. CDR3 length: 12 amino acids. Based on the CDR3 plus reference TRBV5-6 and TRBJ2-7, the full variable domain is DAGVTQSPTHLIKTRGQQVTLRCSPKSGHDTVSWYQQALGQGPQFIFQYYEEEERQRGNFPDRFSGHQFPNYSSELNVNALLLGDSALYLCASSGGVNEQYFGPGTRLTVT.

The gene calls are TRBV5-1 and TRBJ1-2; D may be TRBD1 (5 bases). V lost 4 bases and J 5 bases, leaving 12 bases between the germline ends. Looked up from germline, CDR1 is SGHRS and CDR2 is YFSETQ. The length of the CDR3 is 13 residues. Here the CDR3 reads CASSPGTEYGYTF. The CDR3 DNA reads as TGCGCCAGCAGCCCTGGGACTGAGTATGGCTACACCTTC.

This chain links TRBV7-9 with TRBJ2-3, with 7 bases matching TRBD2. J gave up 1 base and V 3 bases, and 4 bases lay outside the gene matches. The CDR3 contains 15 residues. Germline loops: CDR1 SEHNR, CDR2 FQNEAQ (reference sequence). The CDR3: CASSFPSGGTDTQYF. The DNA of the CDR3 is TGTGCCAGCAGCTTTCCCAGCGGGGGCACAGATACGCAGTATTTT.

This clone was seen a few times. The J gene is TRBJ1-1, the V gene TRBV9, with 7 bases lining up with TRBD1. CDR1 and CDR2 from the germline V gene are SGDLS and YYNGEE. The CDR3 spans 18 residues. Trimming took 1 base from V and 0 from J; bases not matched to a gene: 12. The DNA for the CDR3 is TGTGCCAGCAGCGTACGGCCGGACAGGCCAGATATGAACACTGAAGCTTTCTTT. Translating it yields CASSVRPDRPDMNTEAFF.

On this clone itself: A junction boundary mismatches the germline segment, possibly from a read error. The CDR3: CARSRYRGGDYNEQFF. The CDR3 DNA reads TGCGCCCGCAGCCGATACCGGGGAGGGGACTACAATGAGCAGTTCTTC. V and J are TRBV5-1 and TRBJ2-1, with 7 bases identical to TRBD2. Germline loops: CDR1 SGHRS, CDR2 YFSETQ. The CDR3 loop spans 16 amino acids.

As regards this clone: Other DNA sequences within the sample encode an identical CDR3. The chain recombines TRBV6-6 with TRBJ2-7, with 10 bases aligning to TRBD2. This CDR3 has 14 amino acids. V shed 0 bases and J 13 bases; nucleotides not matched to a gene: 9. The germline CDR1 and CDR2 sequences are MNHNY and SVGAGI (reference sequence). CDR3 residues: CASSYSPPGTSVYF. The CDR3 DNA reads TGTGCCAGCAGTTACTCCCCCCCCGGGACTAGCGTCTACTTC.

There are a few counts of this clone. The chain uses TRBV4-3 and TRBJ2-1, with a tentative D call TRBD2 (6 bases). Germline CDR1 reads LGHNA; CDR2 reads YSLEER. The CDR3 sequence is 13 residues long. V was pared by 1 base and J by 6 bases, with 7 bases between. The CDR3 spells CASSQGTTNEQFF. The CDR3 DNA is TGCGCCAGCAGCCAAGGGACTACCAATGAGCAGTTCTTC.

V gene TRBV28 combines with J gene TRBJ1-2; D not certain. The germline gives CDR1 MDHEN, CDR2 SYDVKM. This CDR3 is 12 amino acids long. Trimming cost V 1 base and J 3 bases, with 3 bases left between them. CDR3 region: CASSLSDYGYTF. In nucleotides, the CDR3 is TGTGCCAGCAGTTTATCAGACTATGGCTACACCTTC.

V is TRBV7-9 and J is TRBJ2-3; the match to TRBD2 covers 14 bases. V was pared by 7 bases and J by 0 bases, with 6 bases of the junction left unmatched. Germline CDR1 is SEHNR and CDR2 is FQNEAQ (reference sequence). This CDR3 has 17 amino acids. The CDR3 DNA follows: TGTGCCAGCACCCGGACTAGCGGGAGGCCAAGCACAGATACGCAGTATTTT. Translation gives CASTRTSGRPSTDTQYF. The full variable domain, its missing parts supplied by reference TRBV7-9 and TRBJ2-3, is DTGVSQNPRHKITKRGQNVTFRCDPISEHNRLYWYRQTLGQGPEFLTYFQNEAQLEKSRLLSDRFSAERPKGSFSTLEIQRTEQGDSAMYLCASTRTSGRPSTDTQYFGPGTRLTVL.

The chain recombines TRBV5-4 with TRBJ1-1, with D possibly TRBD1 on 5 matching bases. V was shortened by 0 bases and J by 1 base, with 10 bases between the two germline ends. Germline CDR1 SGHNT, CDR2 YYREEE (reference sequence). The CDR3 length is 15 residues. CDR3 region: CASSLAQGANTEAFF. DNA of the CDR3: TGTGCCAGCAGCTTGGCCCAGGGTGCGAACACTGAAGCTTTCTTT.

V gene TRBV5-8 combines with J gene TRBJ1-1; 10 bases match TRBD1. Germline loops: CDR1 SGHTS, CDR2 YDEGEE. This CDR3 spans 16 amino acids. V shed 5 bases and J 1 base; nucleotides not matched to a gene: 8. CDR3 sequence: CASSRRDRGPNTEAFF. In DNA, the CDR3 is TGTGCCAGCAGTCGGCGAGACAGGGGGCCGAACACTGAAGCTTTCTTT.